One sample yielded the 31 T cell receptor beta chains listed below, sequenced in a study of T cells in Graves' hyperthyroidism and ophthalmopathy. Amplified regions were TCR beta CDR3 sequences from RNA transcripts. A first-round RT-PCR of the TCR CDR3 used the HTBI primer set. From the multiplex PCR reads, TCRdb called clonotypes with MiXCR, one entry per CDR3 protein. The table shows a few hundred thousand distinct CDR3 sequences, with 46% occurring only once. The specimen sequenced was peripheral blood or thyroid tissue (not recorded which). The source is a woman between 18 and 29 years old with Graves' hyperthyroidism.

The genes are TRBV24-1 and TRBJ2-3, with D perhaps matching TRBD1 or TRBD2 (5 bases each). The germline gives CDR1 KGHDR, CDR2 SFDVKD. The CDR3 runs 15 residues. The V and J ends lost 3 bases and 0 bases respectively, with 9 bases between them. The CDR3 is CATSDPGPSTDTQYF. DNA for the CDR3: TGTGCCACCAGTGATCCGGGACCGAGCACAGATACGCAGTATTTT.

The table lists this clonotype with many counts. V and J are TRBV12-3 or TRBV12-4 and TRBJ2-2; D remains ambiguous. V lost 5 bases and J lost 4, with 17 bases in between. CDR3 length: 16 residues. In DNA form, the CDR3 reads TGTGCCAGCAGTAAACACTCCATCCTCGGCACCGGGGAGCTGTTTTTT. Amino acid sequence: CASSKHSILGTGELFF.

This sequence joins TRBV10-2 and TRBJ1-5; D is unclear. This CDR3 region has 14 residues. V gave up 4 bases and J gave up 5 bases, with 12 bases separating them. Germline assignment: CDR1 WSHSY and CDR2 SAAADI. CDR3 residues: CASSVGDTHQPQHF. The CDR3 nucleotides read TGCGCCAGCAGTGTAGGTGATACGCATCAGCCCCAGCATTTT.

The chain recombines TRBV9 with TRBJ2-7; 12 bases align to TRBD2. From germline, CDR1 is SGDLS and CDR2 YYNGEE. The V gene end was trimmed by 5 bases and the J gene end by 7 bases; junction bases not matched to a gene: 10. This CDR3 comprises 15 residues. DNA of the CDR3: TGTGCCAGCAGTATAGGAACACTAGCGGGAGGTGAGCAGTACTTC. Translation gives CASSIGTLAGGEQYF.

This clonotype was recorded a few times. The junction shows a germline mismatch at one end, possibly a read error. The V gene is TRBV7-8, the J gene TRBJ1-1; no firm D call. This CDR3 contains 14 residues. Germline V gene data show CDR1 as SGHVS and CDR2 as FQNEAQ. CDR3 DNA: TGTACCAGCAGCTTAGGTGCTGCCGACACTGAAGCTTTCTTT. This gives the protein CTSSLGAADTEAFF.

As for this clonotype: The germline gene is not matched at one end of the junction; a read error may be the cause. The genes are TRBV6-5 and TRBJ1-5, with D uncertain. Per germline, CDR1 MNHEY and CDR2 SVGAGI. The CDR3 extends over 14 amino acids. CDR3 amino acids: CSRVLARSNQPQHF. In DNA form, the CDR3 reads TGCTCGCGGGTCCTAGCGAGGAGCAATCAGCCCCAGCATTTT.

Many counts were recorded for this clonotype. The CDR3 DNA is TGTGCCAGCAGCGCCACCGGGACTAGCCACACTGAGCAGTACTTC. Translating gives CASSATGTSHTEQYF. The V gene is TRBV9, the J gene TRBJ2-7; 9 bases are a match to TRBD2. The CDR3 is made up of 15 amino acids. Germline V gives CDR1 SGDLS, CDR2 YYNGEE. The junction had 11 bases not matched to a gene; V was cut back by 3 bases and J by 7 bases.

This sequence joins TRBV20-1 and TRBJ1-5; 11 nucleotides agree with TRBD2. The J call may be incorrect, as the DNA end agrees better with TRBJ2-3. Germline values: CDR1 DFQATT, CDR2 SNEGSKA (reference sequence). The CDR3 totals 14 residues. The chain's CDR3 is CSARLAGLTDTQYF. The CDR3 DNA is TGCAGTGCAAGACTAGCGGGACTCACAGATACGCAGTATTTT.

The chain combines TRBV24-1 with TRBJ1-6; TRBD1 aligns across 10 bases. Germline assignment: CDR1 KGHDR and CDR2 SFDVKD. The junction had 4 bases not matched to a gene; V was cut back by 8 bases and J by 10 bases. The CDR3 consists of 13 residues. The CDR3 spells CATIGTGESPLHF. CDR3 in DNA: TGTGCCACCATCGGGACAGGGGAATCACCCCTCCACTTT.

This clonotype was recorded many times. The chain couples TRBV29-1 to TRBJ2-5; TRBD2 aligns across 7 bases. From germline, CDR1 is SQVTM and CDR2 ANQGSEA. The V segment lost 7 bases and the J segment 5 bases; nucleotides outside the gene matches: 7. The CDR3 covers 12 residues. CDR3 loop: CSASGERETQYF. In DNA form, the CDR3 reads TGCAGCGCAAGCGGGGAGAGGGAGACCCAGTACTTC.

This clonotype showed up just once. The rearrangement joins TRBV15 to TRBJ2-5; the D gene is possibly TRBD2 (6 bases). Trimming stripped 3 bases from V and 0 bases from J, with 11 bases between. Per germline, CDR1 LNHNV and CDR2 YYDKDF (reference sequence). The CDR3 has 15 residues. The DNA of the CDR3 is TGTGCCACCAGCAGTCCCCAGCGGGACCAAGAGACCCAGTACTTC. This encodes CATSSPQRDQETQYF.

This clonotype came up many times. The rearrangement uses TRBV20-1 and TRBJ1-1; D perhaps matches TRBD1 (5 bases). Looked up from germline, CDR1 is DFQATT and CDR2 is SNEGSKA (reference sequence). Trimming took off 0 bases at V and 1 base at J, with 9 bases between the two ends. There are 14 residues in the CDR3. This CDR3 reads CSAREGGGNTEAFF. The CDR3 DNA reads as TGCAGTGCTAGAGAAGGTGGGGGGAACACTGAAGCTTTCTTT.

V and J are TRBV7-6 and TRBJ2-7; TRBD1 matches 9 bases. This CDR3 region has 16 residues. CDR1 is SGHVS, CDR2 FNYEAQ, per germline. V dropped 5 bases and J dropped 7; count of bases not matched to a gene: 15. The CDR3 sequence: CASSAPPGTGSREQYF. The CDR3 DNA sequence: TGTGCCAGCAGCGCCCCCCCCGGGACAGGGTCTAGGGAGCAGTACTTC.

Many counts were recorded for this clonotype. J is TRBJ2-7 and V is TRBV15, with D uncertain. Germline V gives CDR1 LNHNV, CDR2 YYDKDF (reference sequence). V was cut by 0 bases and J by 0 bases, with 9 bases left in between. CDR3 length equals 15 residues. The chain's CDR3 is CATSRDTYYSYEQYF. Written as DNA, the CDR3 is TGTGCCACCAGCAGAGATACTTACTACTCCTACGAGCAGTACTTC.

For the CDR3, the DNA is TGTGCCAGCAGTGAAGCGTGGGGGGAGAGTAGGGATGAGCAGTTCTTC. It is translated as CASSEAWGESRDEQFF. This chain uses TRBV2 with TRBJ2-1; weak D call: TRBD2 (6 bases). From germline, CDR1 is SNHLY and CDR2 FYNNEI. The CDR3 length is 16 residues. Trimming removed 0 bases at V and 8 bases at J, with 17 bases between.

This chain connects TRBV7-9 to TRBJ2-7, with 10 bases that match TRBD2. This CDR3 has 16 amino acids. Per the germline V gene, CDR1 is SEHNR and CDR2 is FQNEAQ (reference sequence). The trim removed 5 bases at V and 7 bases at J, leaving 14 bases unmatched. The CDR3 loop reads CASSPTSGASYNEQYF. DNA of the CDR3: TGTGCCAGCAGCCCTACTAGCGGGGCCTCCTACAATGAGCAGTACTTC.

The CDR3 protein is CSAPRLAGESGELFF. The CDR3 DNA reads as TGCAGTGCCCCAAGACTAGCGGGAGAATCCGGGGAGCTGTTTTTT. This chain joins TRBV20-1 and TRBJ2-2, with 12 bases lining up with TRBD2. CDR3 length: 15 residues. The V gene's germline CDR1 is DFQATT and CDR2 SNEGSKA (reference sequence). Trimming took 6 bases from V and 6 from J; bases not matched to a gene: 8.

This clonotype was observed at least ten times. This chain connects TRBV20-1 to TRBJ1-2; 7 bases align to TRBD1. V trimming: 6 bases; J trimming: 4 bases; junction bases outside the gene matches: 8. Germline V gene lookup returns CDR1 DFQATT and CDR2 SNEGSKA (reference sequence). The length of the CDR3 is 13 residues. This CDR3 reads CSAPGDSFYGYTF. CDR3 bases: TGCAGTGCCCCGGGGGACAGCTTCTATGGCTACACCTTC.

As to this clonotype: A much larger clone differs by one base, so this may be a read error. This chain connects TRBV7-9 to TRBJ1-1, with a weak D call TRBD1 (5 bases). The CDR3 length is 14 residues. Germline CDR1 and CDR2: SEHNR and FQNEAQ (reference sequence). Trimming removed 6 bases at V and 6 bases at J, with 17 bases between. CDR3 coding DNA: TGTGCCAGCAGTGCCCGATCAGGGATCCCTGAAGCTTTCTTT. Translated: CASSARSGIPEAFF.

The count of this clonotype is one. A much larger clone differs from this one at a single base, so this may be a read error. The chain employs TRBV7-8 and TRBJ2-5; TRBD1 is a possible D gene (7 bases). This CDR3 is 15 amino acids long. Germline CDR1 is SGHVS and CDR2 is FQNEAQ. CDR3 coding DNA: TGTGCCAGCAGCCAAACCGCGGGACAGCCCTACGAGCAGCACTTC. This sequence encodes CASSQTAGQPYEQHF.

The V call is TRBV2, the J call TRBJ2-5; 7 positions agree with TRBD2. J gave up 1 base and V 6 bases, and 5 bases lay outside the gene matches. Germline CDR1 is SNHLY and CDR2 is FYNNEI. The CDR3 runs to 14 residues. The CDR3 DNA reads TGTGCCAGCAGAAGGCGGACTAGCCAAGAGACCCAGTACTTC. Protein product: CASRRRTSQETQYF. The full variable domain, its missing parts supplied by reference TRBV2 and TRBJ2-5, is EPEVTQTPSHQVTQMGQEVILRCVPISNHLYFYWYRQILGQKVEFLVSFYNNEISEKSEIFDDQFSVERPDGSNFTLKIRSTKLEDSAMYFCASRRRTSQETQYFGPGTRLLVL.

This chain uses TRBV11-1 with TRBJ2-5; D perhaps matches TRBD1 (6 bases). Germline lookup yields CDR1 SGHAT and CDR2 FQDESV (reference sequence). The CDR3 sequence is 15 residues long. The V gene lost 8 bases and the J gene lost 5 bases, with 21 bases spanning the gap. The CDR3: CASSHYQQGDETQYF. The CDR3 bases are TGTGCCAGCTCCCACTATCAACAGGGCGACGAGACCCAGTACTTC.

This clonotype showed up many times. This chain connects TRBV7-9 to TRBJ2-7; D is possibly TRBD1 (6 bases). Looked up from germline, CDR1 is SEHNR and CDR2 is FQNEAQ (reference sequence). The CDR3 has 17 residues. The V end was cut by 7 bases, the J end by 5 bases, with 27 bases between. CDR3: CASTPEGDELDHHEQYF. The CDR3 coding sequence is TGTGCCAGCACCCCCGAGGGGGACGAACTAGACCACCACGAGCAGTACTTC.

This clonotype has a single count. This chain connects TRBV24-1 to TRBJ2-1; TRBD1 matches at 7 bases. V trimming: 4 bases; J trimming: 0 bases; junction bases outside the gene matches: 5. Germline V gives CDR1 KGHDR, CDR2 SFDVKD. This CDR3 region has 16 residues. CDR3: CATSDTRQGSYNEQFF. The CDR3 coding sequence is TGTGCCACCAGTGACACCCGACAGGGCTCCTACAATGAGCAGTTCTTC.

This clonotype was seen at least ten times. The chain joins TRBV28 to TRBJ1-1; D is possibly TRBD1 (5 bases). CDR1 is MDHEN, CDR2 SYDVKM, per germline. Trimming stripped 3 bases from V and 3 bases from J, with 11 bases between. The length of the CDR3 is 14 residues. CDR3 residues: CASSFDSEDTEAFF. The CDR3 region has the DNA TGTGCCAGCAGTTTTGACAGTGAGGACACTGAAGCTTTCTTT.

There are a few counts of this clonotype. The genes are TRBV6-6 and TRBJ2-7, with D perhaps matching TRBD2 (6 bases). V was pared by 5 bases and J by 4 bases, with 18 bases between. The CDR3 covers 15 residues. Germline V gene data show CDR1 as MNHNY and CDR2 as SVGAGI (reference sequence). The CDR3, as DNA: TGTGCCAGCAGTAGACCTCTGGGCGGGATATACGAGCAGTACTTC. The encoded protein is CASSRPLGGIYEQYF.

This clonotype was detected ten times or more. The V and J genes are TRBV7-6 and TRBJ2-2; TRBD2 matches 8 bases. Looked up from germline, CDR1 is SGHVS and CDR2 is FNYEAQ. The CDR3 is 15 amino acids. V shed 8 bases and J 4 bases; nucleotides not matched to a gene: 9. CDR3 DNA: TGTGCCAGCGGAGGGATAGCGGGATCCACCGGGGAGCTGTTTTTT. Protein: CASGGIAGSTGELFF.

Ten or more counts support this clonotype. The J gene is TRBJ2-5, the V gene TRBV7-3, with D possibly being TRBD1 (5 bases). V lost 2 bases and J 3 bases, leaving 10 bases between the germline ends. The V gene's germline CDR1 is SGHTA and CDR2 FQGTGA. This CDR3 is built from 14 residues. The CDR3 DNA reads TGTGCCAGCAGCTTAGGGGCACTGGAAGAGACCCAGTACTTC. Its translation: CASSLGALEETQYF.

This chain uses TRBV11-3 with TRBJ2-2; 8 positions match TRBD1. The CDR3 has 15 residues. V trimming: 4 bases; J trimming: 3 bases; junction bases outside the gene matches: 4. Germline assignment: CDR1 SGHNT and CDR2 YENEEA. The CDR3 sequence is CASSSSQGDTGELFF. CDR3 bases: TGTGCCAGCAGCTCGTCACAGGGGGACACCGGGGAGCTGTTTTTT.

In this sample, this clonotype turned up many times. The chain has TRBV9 and TRBJ1-6; perhaps TRBD1 as D (5 bases). V lost 1 base and J 10 bases, leaving 15 bases between the germline ends. Germline values: CDR1 SGDLS, CDR2 YYNGEE. The CDR3 is made up of 15 amino acids. CDR3 coding DNA: TGTGCCAGCAGCGTAAACGAGTTACCAGGGTCACCCCTCCACTTT. Amino acid sequence: CASSVNELPGSPLHF.

The gene calls are TRBV5-1 and TRBJ2-5; D not certain. CDR1 is SGHRS and CDR2 is YFSETQ in the germline V gene. This CDR3 contains 13 residues. The ends were cut back, 4 bases at V and 0 bases at J, with 7 bases in the middle. This chain's CDR3 is CASSGADQETQYF. As DNA, the CDR3 is TGCGCCAGCAGCGGTGCTGACCAAGAGACCCAGTACTTC.